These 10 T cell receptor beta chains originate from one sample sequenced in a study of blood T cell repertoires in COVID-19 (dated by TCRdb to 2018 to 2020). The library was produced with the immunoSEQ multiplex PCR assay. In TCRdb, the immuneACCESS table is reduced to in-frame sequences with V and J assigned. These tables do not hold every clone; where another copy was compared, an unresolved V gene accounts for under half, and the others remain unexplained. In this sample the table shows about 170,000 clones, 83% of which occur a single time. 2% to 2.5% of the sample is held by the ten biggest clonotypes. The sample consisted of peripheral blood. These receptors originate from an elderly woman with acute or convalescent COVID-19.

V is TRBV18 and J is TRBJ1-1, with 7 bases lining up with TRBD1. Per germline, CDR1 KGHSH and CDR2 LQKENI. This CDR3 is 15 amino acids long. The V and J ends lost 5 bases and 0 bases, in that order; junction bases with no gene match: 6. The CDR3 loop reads CASSYTGQMNTEAFF. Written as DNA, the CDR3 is TGTGCCAGCTCATATACGGGACAGATGAACACTGAAGCTTTCTTT.

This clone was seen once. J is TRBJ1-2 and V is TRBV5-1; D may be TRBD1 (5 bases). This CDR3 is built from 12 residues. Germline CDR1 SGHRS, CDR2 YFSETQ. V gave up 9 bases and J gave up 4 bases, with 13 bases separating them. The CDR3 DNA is TGCGCCACCTCCGGGGGGATCTATGGCTACACCTTC. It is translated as CATSGGIYGYTF.

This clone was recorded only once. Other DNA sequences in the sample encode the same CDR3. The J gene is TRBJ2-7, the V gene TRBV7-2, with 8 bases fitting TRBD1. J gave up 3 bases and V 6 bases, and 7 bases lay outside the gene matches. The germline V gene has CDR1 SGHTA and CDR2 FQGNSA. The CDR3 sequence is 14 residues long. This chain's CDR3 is CASSSRTGLYEQYF. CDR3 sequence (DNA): TGTGCCAGCAGTTCCAGGACAGGGCTCTACGAGCAGTACTTC.

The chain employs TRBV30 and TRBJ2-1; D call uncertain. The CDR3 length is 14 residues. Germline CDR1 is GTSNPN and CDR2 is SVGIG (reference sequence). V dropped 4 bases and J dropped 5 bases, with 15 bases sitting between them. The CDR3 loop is CAWTRGDRNNEQFF. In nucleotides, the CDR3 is TGTGCCTGGACCCGAGGCGACCGTAACAATGAGCAGTTCTTC.

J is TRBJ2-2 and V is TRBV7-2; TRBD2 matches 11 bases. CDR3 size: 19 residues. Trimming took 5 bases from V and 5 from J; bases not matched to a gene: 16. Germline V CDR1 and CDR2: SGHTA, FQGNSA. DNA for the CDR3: TGTGCCAGCAGCCCCCCCAGGGGTAGCGGGAGGGCCATTACCGGGGAGCTGTTTTTT. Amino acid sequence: CASSPPRGSGRAITGELFF.

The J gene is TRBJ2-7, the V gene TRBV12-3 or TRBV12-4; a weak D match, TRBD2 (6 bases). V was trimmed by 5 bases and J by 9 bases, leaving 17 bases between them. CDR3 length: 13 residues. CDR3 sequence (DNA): TGTGCCAGCAGTCCGGGACTCCCTACGGGGCAGTACTTC. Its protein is CASSPGLPTGQYF.

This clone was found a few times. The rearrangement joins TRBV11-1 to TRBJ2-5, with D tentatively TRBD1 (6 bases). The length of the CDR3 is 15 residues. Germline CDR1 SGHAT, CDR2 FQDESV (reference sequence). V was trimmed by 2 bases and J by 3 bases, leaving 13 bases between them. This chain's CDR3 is CASSLKRTAEETQYF. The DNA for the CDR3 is TGTGCCAGCAGCTTAAAAAGGACAGCGGAAGAGACCCAGTACTTC.

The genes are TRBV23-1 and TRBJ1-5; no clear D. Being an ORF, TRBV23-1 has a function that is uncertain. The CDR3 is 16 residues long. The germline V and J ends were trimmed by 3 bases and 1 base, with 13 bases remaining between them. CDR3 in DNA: TGCGCCAGCAGTCACCCGGAGCTGGCAAGCAATCAGCCCCAGCATTTT. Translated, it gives CASSHPELASNQPQHF.

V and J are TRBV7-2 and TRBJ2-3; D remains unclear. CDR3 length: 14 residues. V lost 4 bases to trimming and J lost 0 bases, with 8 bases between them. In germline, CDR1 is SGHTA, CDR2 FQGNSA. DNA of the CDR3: TGTGCCAGCAGCTCCCTATCTAGCACAGATACGCAGTATTTT. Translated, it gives CASSSLSSTDTQYF. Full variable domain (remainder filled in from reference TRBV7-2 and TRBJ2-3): GAGVSQSPSNKVTEKGKDVELRCDPISGHTALYWYRQSLGQGLEFLIYFQGNSAPDKSGLPSDRFSAERTGGSVSTLTIQRTQQEDSAVYLCASSSLSSTDTQYFGPGTRLTVL.

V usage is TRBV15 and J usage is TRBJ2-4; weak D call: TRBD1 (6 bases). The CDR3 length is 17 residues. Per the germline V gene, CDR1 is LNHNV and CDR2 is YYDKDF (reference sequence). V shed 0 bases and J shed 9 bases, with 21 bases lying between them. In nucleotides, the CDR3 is TGTGCCACCAGCAGAGAACCTACAGGGTTTCCAGGCAGCATTCAGTACTTC. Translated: CATSREPTGFPGSIQYF. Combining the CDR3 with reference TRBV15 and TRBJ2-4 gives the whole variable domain DAMVIQNPRYQVTQFGKPVTLSCSQTLNHNVMYWYQQKSSQAPKLLFHYYDKDFNNEADTPDNFQSRRPNTSFCFLDIRSPGLGDTAMYLCATSREPTGFPGSIQYFGAGTRLSVL.